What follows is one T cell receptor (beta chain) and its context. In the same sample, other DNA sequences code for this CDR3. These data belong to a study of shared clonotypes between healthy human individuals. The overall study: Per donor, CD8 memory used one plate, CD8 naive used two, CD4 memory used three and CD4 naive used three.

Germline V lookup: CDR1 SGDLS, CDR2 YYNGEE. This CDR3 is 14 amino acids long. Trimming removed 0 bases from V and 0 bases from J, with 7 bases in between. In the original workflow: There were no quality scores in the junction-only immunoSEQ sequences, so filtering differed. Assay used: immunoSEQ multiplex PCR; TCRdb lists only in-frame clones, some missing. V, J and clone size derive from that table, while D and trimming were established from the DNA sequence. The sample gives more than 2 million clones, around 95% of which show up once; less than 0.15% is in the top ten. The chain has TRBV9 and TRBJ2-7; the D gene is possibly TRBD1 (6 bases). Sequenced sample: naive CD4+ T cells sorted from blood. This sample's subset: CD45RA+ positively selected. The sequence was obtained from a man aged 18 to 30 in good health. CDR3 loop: CASSVGTASYEQYF. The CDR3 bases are TGTGCCAGCAGCGTAGGGACAGCCTCCTACGAGCAGTACTTC.